This T cell receptor (beta chain) was sequenced for a study of blood T cell repertoires in COVID-19. Study overall: Samples of COVID-19 (acute and convalescent) were obtained from the United States, Italy and Spain.

In the authors' workflow: Estimation of nucleated cell counts was performed using reference gene primer amplification. Clones were read by immunoSEQ multiplex PCR, and TCRdb kept only the in-frame ones, dropping some. The V and J calls and clone size were taken over from that table, and D and trimming were inferred from the DNA. The data contain fewer than 130,000 clones, approximately 62% of them seen just once; the ten biggest clones take up about 5.9%. This clone has just a few counts. Per the germline V gene, CDR1 is SNHLY and CDR2 is FYNNEI. The CDR3 length is 12 residues. The V and J ends lost 4 bases and 3 bases respectively, with 7 bases between them.

The origin of this receptor is an older man with acute or convalescent COVID-19. The rearrangement links TRBV2 to TRBJ2-7; tentatively, D is TRBD2 (5 bases). The sequenced sample was peripheral blood. DNA for the CDR3: TGTGCCAGCAGTGTAACTAGCTACGAGCAGTACTTC. Translation: CASSVTSYEQYF.